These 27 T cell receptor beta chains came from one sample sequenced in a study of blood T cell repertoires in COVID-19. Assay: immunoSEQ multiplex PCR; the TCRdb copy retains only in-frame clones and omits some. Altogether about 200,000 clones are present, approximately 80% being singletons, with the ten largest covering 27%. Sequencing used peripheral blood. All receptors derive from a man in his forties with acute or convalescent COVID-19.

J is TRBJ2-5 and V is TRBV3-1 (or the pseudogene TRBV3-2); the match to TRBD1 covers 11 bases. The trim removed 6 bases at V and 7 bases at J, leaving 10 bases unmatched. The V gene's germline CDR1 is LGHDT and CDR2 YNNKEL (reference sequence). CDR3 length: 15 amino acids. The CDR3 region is CASSPGTGGSWTQYF. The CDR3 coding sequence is TGTGCCAGCAGTCCCGGGACAGGGGGGTCGTGGACCCAGTACTTC.

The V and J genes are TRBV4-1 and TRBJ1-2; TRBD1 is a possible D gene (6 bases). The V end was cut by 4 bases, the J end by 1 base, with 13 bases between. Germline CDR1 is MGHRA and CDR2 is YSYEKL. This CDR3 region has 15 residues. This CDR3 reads CASSRDRNLNYGYTF. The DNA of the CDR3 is TGCGCCAGCAGCCGAGACAGGAACCTTAACTATGGCTACACCTTC.

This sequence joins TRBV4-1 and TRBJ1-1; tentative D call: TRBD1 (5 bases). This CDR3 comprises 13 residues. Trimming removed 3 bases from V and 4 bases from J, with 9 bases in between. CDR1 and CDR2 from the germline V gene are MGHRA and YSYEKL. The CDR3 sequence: CASSHLGATEAFF. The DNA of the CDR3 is TGCGCCAGCAGCCATTTAGGGGCCACTGAAGCTTTCTTT.

The CDR3 loop reads CATSRDPGSYEQYF. DNA for the CDR3: TGTGCCACCAGCAGAGATCCCGGCTCCTACGAGCAGTACTTC. The chain couples TRBV15 to TRBJ2-7; no reliable D call. The germline V gene has CDR1 LNHNV and CDR2 YYDKDF (reference sequence). The CDR3 sequence is 14 residues long. With 0 bases removed from V and 0 bases from J, the gap between germline ends came to 6 bases.

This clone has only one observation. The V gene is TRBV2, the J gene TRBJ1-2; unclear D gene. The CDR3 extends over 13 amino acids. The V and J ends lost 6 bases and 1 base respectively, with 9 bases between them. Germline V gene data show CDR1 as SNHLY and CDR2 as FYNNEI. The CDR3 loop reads CASSPSYNYGYTF. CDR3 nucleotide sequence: TGTGCCAGCAGCCCCAGTTATAACTATGGCTACACCTTC. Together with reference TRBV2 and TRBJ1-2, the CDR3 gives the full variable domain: EPEVTQTPSHQVTQMGQEVILRCVPISNHLYFYWYRQILGQKVEFLVSFYNNEISEKSEIFDDQFSVERPDGSNFTLKIRSTKLEDSAMYFCASSPSYNYGYTFGSGTRLTVV.

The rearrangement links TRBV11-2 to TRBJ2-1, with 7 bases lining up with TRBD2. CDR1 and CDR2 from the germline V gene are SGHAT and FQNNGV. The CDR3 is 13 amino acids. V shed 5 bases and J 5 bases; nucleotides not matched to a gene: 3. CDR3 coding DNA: TGTGCCAGCAGCCCCGGGACTAACAATGAGCAGTTCTTC. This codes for CASSPGTNNEQFF.

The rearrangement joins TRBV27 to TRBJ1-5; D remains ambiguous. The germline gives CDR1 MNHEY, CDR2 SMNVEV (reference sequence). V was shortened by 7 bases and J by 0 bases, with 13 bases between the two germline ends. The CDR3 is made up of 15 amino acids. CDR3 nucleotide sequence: TGTGCCAGCAAAACCCTCAGACTTAGCAATCAGCCCCAGCATTTT. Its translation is CASKTLRLSNQPQHF.

CDR3 coding DNA: TGTGCCAGCAGTGAAGAACGGGTCAATGGCTACACCTTC. As protein: CASSEERVNGYTF. V gene TRBV2 combines with J gene TRBJ1-2; no firm D call. V lost 1 base, J lost 6 bases, and 9 bases lay in between. In germline, CDR1 is SNHLY, CDR2 FYNNEI. This CDR3 is 13 amino acids long.

The CDR3 loop is CSVGDRGSASGYTF. The CDR3 bases are TGCAGCGTGGGGGACAGGGGATCGGCCTCCGGCTACACCTTC. The chain carries TRBV29-1 and TRBJ1-2; TRBD1 matches at 10 bases. The CDR3 spans 14 residues. Germline values: CDR1 SQVTM, CDR2 ANQGSEA. The junction had 12 bases not matched to a gene; V was cut back by 6 bases and J by 8 bases.

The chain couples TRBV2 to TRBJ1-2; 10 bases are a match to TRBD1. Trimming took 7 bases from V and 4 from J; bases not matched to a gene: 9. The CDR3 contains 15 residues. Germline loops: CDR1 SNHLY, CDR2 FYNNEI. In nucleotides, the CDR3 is TGTGCCAGCACCCCTCTCCGGGACAGGGGCTATGGCTACACCTTC. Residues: CASTPLRDRGYGYTF.

CDR3 bases: TGTGCCAGCAGTTATGCGGGGGGACCCCACACCGGGGAGCTGTTTTTT. As protein: CASSYAGGPHTGELFF. V is TRBV6-5 and J is TRBJ2-2; 8 positions match TRBD2. After removal of 3 bases from V and 3 bases from J, the junction contained 6 bases not matched to a gene. Looked up from germline, CDR1 is MNHEY and CDR2 is SVGAGI. This CDR3 contains 16 residues.

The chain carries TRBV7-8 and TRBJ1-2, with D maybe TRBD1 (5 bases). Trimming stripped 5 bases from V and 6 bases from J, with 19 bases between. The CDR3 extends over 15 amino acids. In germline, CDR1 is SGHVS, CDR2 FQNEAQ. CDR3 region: CASSPRGTHTNGYTF. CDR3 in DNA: TGTGCCAGCAGCCCCCGCGGGACCCATACTAATGGCTACACCTTC.

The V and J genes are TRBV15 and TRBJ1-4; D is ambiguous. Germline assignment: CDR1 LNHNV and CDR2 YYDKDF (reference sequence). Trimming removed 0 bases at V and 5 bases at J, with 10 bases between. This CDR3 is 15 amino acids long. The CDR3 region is CATSRDPVSNEKLFF. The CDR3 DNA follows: TGTGCCACCAGCAGAGACCCAGTATCAAATGAAAAACTGTTTTTT.

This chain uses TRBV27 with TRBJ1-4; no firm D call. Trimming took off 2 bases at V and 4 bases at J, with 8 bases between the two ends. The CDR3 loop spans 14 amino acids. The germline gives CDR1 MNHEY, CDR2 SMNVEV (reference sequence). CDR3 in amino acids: CASSLGQYNEKLFF. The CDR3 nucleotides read TGTGCCAGCAGTTTAGGGCAGTATAATGAAAAACTGTTTTTT.

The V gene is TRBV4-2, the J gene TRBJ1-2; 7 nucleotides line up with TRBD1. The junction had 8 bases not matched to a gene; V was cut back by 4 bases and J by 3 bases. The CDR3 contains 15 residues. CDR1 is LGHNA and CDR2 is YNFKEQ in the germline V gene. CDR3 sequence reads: CASSLGEGADYGYTF. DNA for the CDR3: TGTGCCAGCAGCCTAGGCGAGGGGGCTGACTATGGCTACACCTTC.

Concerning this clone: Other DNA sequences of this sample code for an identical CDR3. CDR3 sequence (DNA): TGTGCCAGCAGCGTTACATCAACCACCTACGAGCAGTACTTC. Its protein is CASSVTSTTYEQYF. The chain carries TRBV9 and TRBJ2-7; D not certain. The ends were cut back, 2 bases at V and 2 bases at J, with 11 bases in the middle. Germline CDR1 and CDR2: SGDLS and YYNGEE. This CDR3 is built from 14 residues. The full variable domain, in which reference TRBV9 and TRBJ2-7 provide the parts outside the CDR3, is DSGVTQTPKHLITATGQRVTLRCSPRSGDLSVYWYQQSLDQGLQFLIQYYNGEERAKGNILERFSAQQFPDLHSELNLSSLELGDSALYFCASSVTSTTYEQYFGPGTRLTVT.

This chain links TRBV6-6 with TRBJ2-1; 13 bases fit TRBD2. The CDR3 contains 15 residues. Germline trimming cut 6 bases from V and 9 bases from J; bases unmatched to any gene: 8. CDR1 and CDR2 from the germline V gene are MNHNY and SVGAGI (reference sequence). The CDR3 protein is CASSPGGLAGSEQFF. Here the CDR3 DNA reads TGTGCCAGCAGCCCGGGGGGACTAGCGGGAAGTGAGCAGTTCTTC.

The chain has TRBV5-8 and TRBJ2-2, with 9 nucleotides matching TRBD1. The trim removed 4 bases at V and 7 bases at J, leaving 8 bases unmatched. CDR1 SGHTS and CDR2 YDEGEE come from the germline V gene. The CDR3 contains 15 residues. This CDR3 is CASSPGTGPRGELFF. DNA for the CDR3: TGTGCCAGCAGCCCGGGGACAGGGCCCCGCGGGGAGCTGTTTTTT.

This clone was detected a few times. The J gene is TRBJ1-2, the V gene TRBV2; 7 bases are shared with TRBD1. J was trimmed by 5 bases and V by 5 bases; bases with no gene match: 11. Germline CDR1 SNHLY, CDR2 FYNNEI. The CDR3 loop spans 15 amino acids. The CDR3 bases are TGTGCCAGCAGTCCCGAGGAGGGGGCTGAATATGGCTACACCTTC. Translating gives CASSPEEGAEYGYTF.

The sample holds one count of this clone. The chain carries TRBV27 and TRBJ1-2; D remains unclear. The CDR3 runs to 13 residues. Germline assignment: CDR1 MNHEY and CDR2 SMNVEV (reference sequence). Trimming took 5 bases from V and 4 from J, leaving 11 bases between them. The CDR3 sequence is CASSVGAGYGYTF. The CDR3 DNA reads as TGTGCCAGCAGTGTTGGTGCCGGCTATGGCTACACCTTC.

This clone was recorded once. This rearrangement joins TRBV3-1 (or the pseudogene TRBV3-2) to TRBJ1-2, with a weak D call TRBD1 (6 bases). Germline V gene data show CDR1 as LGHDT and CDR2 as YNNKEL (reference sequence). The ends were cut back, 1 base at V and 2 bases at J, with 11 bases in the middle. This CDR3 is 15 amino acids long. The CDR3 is CASSQGGPSNYGYTF. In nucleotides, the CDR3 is TGTGCCAGCAGCCAAGGGGGGCCTTCCAACTATGGCTACACCTTC.

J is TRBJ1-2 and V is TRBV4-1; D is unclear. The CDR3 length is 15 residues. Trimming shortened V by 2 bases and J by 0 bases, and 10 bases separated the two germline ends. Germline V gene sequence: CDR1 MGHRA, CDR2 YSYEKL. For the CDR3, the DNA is TGCGCCAGCAGCCAACTCCCCTCTCCTAACTATGGCTACACCTTC. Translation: CASSQLPSPNYGYTF.

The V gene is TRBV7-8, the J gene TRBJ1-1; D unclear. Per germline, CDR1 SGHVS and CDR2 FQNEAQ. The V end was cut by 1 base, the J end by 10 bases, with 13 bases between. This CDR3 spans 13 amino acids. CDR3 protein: CASSLGGRPGAFF. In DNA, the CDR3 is TGTGCCAGCAGCTTAGGAGGCCGACCGGGAGCTTTCTTT.

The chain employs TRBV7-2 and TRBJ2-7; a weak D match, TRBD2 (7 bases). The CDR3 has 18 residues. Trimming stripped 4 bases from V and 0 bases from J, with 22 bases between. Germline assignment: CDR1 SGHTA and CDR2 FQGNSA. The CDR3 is CASSSHLGGLAPSYEQYF. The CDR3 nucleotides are TGTGCCAGCAGCTCGCACCTGGGGGGGCTAGCGCCCTCCTACGAGCAGTACTTC.

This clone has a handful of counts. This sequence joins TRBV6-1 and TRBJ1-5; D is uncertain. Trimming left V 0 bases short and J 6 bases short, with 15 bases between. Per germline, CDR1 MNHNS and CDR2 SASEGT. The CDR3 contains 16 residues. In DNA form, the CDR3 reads TGTGCCAGCAGTGAAGCGAGGGCCCCTGGAGGTCAGCCCCAGCATTTT. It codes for CASSEARAPGGQPQHF.

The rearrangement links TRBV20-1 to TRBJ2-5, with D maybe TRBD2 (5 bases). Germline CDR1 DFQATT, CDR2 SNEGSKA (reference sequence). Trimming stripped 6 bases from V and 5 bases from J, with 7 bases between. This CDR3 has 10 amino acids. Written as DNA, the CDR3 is TGCAGTGCGGAGGAGGAGACCCAGTACTTC. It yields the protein CSAEEETQYF.

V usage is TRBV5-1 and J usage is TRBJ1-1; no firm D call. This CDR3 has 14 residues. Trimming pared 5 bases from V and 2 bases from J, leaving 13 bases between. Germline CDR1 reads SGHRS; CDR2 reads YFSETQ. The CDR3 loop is CASSYRERNTEAFF. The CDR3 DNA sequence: TGCGCCAGCAGTTACAGAGAACGAAACACTGAAGCTTTCTTT.